One sample yielded the 24 T cell receptor beta chains listed below, sequenced in a study of regulatory T cells in long-lasting Graves disease. Sequencing libraries for TCR beta were prepared with iRepertoire HTBI primers and Arm-PCR of CDR3 regions. TCRdb re-called the multiplex PCR reads through MiXCR, storing one row per CDR3 protein. The table has 450,000 or so distinct CDR3 sequences, 20% to 25% seen once; the top ten hold about an eighth. Time point indicated: persistent/refractory GD, antithyroid drugs over 5 years with positive TRAb. RNA extracted from PBMCs served as the sequencing template. The starting material was peripheral blood mononuclear cells (PBMCs), obtained when the disease was refractory, from a patient treated with antithyroid drugs. The receptors originated from a female donor with Graves disease.

This clonotype was seen repeatedly, ten times or more. The chain couples TRBV7-2 to TRBJ1-5; D remains ambiguous. The germline V and J ends were trimmed by 1 base and 2 bases, with 6 bases remaining between them. The CDR3 loop spans 14 amino acids. CDR1 SGHTA and CDR2 FQGNSA come from the germline V gene. CDR3 nucleotides: TGTGCCAGCAGCTTAGGGGAGGGCAATCAGCCCCAGCATTTT. It is translated as CASSLGEGNQPQHF.

This clonotype was seen at least ten times. CDR3 in amino acids: CASSGTDYNSPLHF. DNA of the CDR3: TGTGCCAGCTCTGGGACAGATTATAATTCACCCCTCCACTTT. The genes are TRBV6-1 and TRBJ1-6; 7 nucleotides line up with TRBD1. Germline assignment: CDR1 MNHNS and CDR2 SASEGT. The CDR3 loop spans 14 amino acids. The V gene end was trimmed by 8 bases and the J gene end by 4 bases; junction bases not matched to a gene: 5.

A word on this clonotype: The junction shows a germline mismatch at one end, possibly a read error. The chain joins TRBV7-2 to TRBJ1-1; D is undetermined. The length of the CDR3 is 13 residues. Germline loops: CDR1 SGHTA, CDR2 FQGNSA. The CDR3 protein is CAGSLHSGTEAFF. The CDR3 coding sequence is TGTGCCGGCAGCTTACATTCAGGCACTGAAGCTTTCTTT.

This clonotype was detected many times. This chain connects TRBV12-3 or TRBV12-4 to TRBJ1-4; a possible D gene is TRBD1 (5 bases). The CDR3 spans 13 residues. The V end lost 3 bases, the J end lost 13 bases, and 15 bases lay between the germline ends. CDR3 DNA: TGTGCCAGCAGTTTGCAAGGGGCTTTAAGACTGTTTTTT. Encoded protein: CASSLQGALRLFF.

This clonotype has a handful of counts. The genes are TRBV25-1 and TRBJ2-7; D remains unclear. The ends were cut back, 3 bases at V and 0 bases at J, with 9 bases in the middle. CDR3 length equals 14 residues. CDR1 is MGHDK, CDR2 SYGVNS, per germline. Here the CDR3 reads CASSDTALSYEQYF. The CDR3 DNA reads as TGTGCCAGCAGTGATACAGCCCTCTCCTACGAGCAGTACTTC.

V gene TRBV12-3 or TRBV12-4 combines with J gene TRBJ1-3, with D tentatively TRBD1 (6 bases). The V end was cut by 3 bases, the J end by 8 bases, with 14 bases between. The CDR3 extends over 14 amino acids. Written as DNA, the CDR3 is TGTGCCAGCAGTTTTGCAGGGGCGGGGGACACCATATATTTT. Protein: CASSFAGAGDTIYF.

The CDR3: CASSEGGPSIYEQYF. The CDR3 DNA reads as TGCGCCAGCAGTGAGGGCGGACCCTCAATCTACGAGCAGTACTTC. V usage is TRBV10-2 and J usage is TRBJ2-7; D gene unclear. Between the trimmed V and J ends, which lost 2 bases and 3 bases, there was a span of 14 bases. This CDR3 contains 15 residues. Germline V gene data show CDR1 as WSHSY and CDR2 as SAAADI.

For this clonotype: A much larger clone lies a single base off, so this may be a read error. This chain connects TRBV6-4 to TRBJ1-1, with D possibly matching TRBD1 (5 bases). From germline, CDR1 is MRHNA and CDR2 SNTAGT. This CDR3 has 14 amino acids. Trimming took off 8 bases at V and 3 bases at J, with 16 bases between the two ends. CDR3 amino acids: CASGYAKGYTEAFF. The CDR3 bases are TGTGCCAGCGGTTACGCCAAGGGGTACACTGAAGCTTTCTTT.

The sample holds a few counts of this clonotype. J is TRBJ2-7 and V is TRBV7-9, with 8 bases fitting TRBD2. Per germline, CDR1 SEHNR and CDR2 FQNEAQ (reference sequence). The CDR3 length is 14 residues. Trimming at V came to 4 bases and at J to 6 bases, leaving 8 bases not matched to a gene. The CDR3 reads CASSSPSGGGEQYF. CDR3 nucleotide sequence: TGTGCCAGCAGCTCCCCTTCGGGGGGGGGCGAGCAGTACTTC.

The gene calls are TRBV7-3 and TRBJ2-1; D is undetermined. The CDR3 totals 13 residues. CDR1 and CDR2 (germline): SGHTA, FQGTGA. V lost 5 bases and J 3 bases, leaving 8 bases between the germline ends. The CDR3 is CASSEVDYNEQFF. CDR3 DNA: TGTGCCAGCAGCGAGGTCGACTACAATGAGCAGTTCTTC.

The J gene is TRBJ1-3, the V gene TRBV7-9, with a weak D call TRBD1 (6 bases). This CDR3 has 15 residues. The ends were cut back, 5 bases at V and 5 bases at J, with 16 bases in the middle. CDR1 and CDR2 (germline): SEHNR, FQNEAQ (reference sequence). CDR3 nucleotides: TGTGCCAGCAGCCAAGAGGACAGATCCCGAAACACCATATATTTT. Translation: CASSQEDRSRNTIYF.

This clonotype was observed a handful of times. The J gene is TRBJ2-5, the V gene TRBV20-1; D might be TRBD1 or TRBD2, each matching 5 bases. In germline, CDR1 is DFQATT, CDR2 SNEGSKA (reference sequence). The CDR3 contains 18 residues. CDR3 DNA sequence: TGCAGCGTAACCTGGTTTTCGGCCAGGGACGCCGGCGGGGAGACCCAGTACTTC. It yields the protein CSVTWFSARDAGGETQYF.

For this clonotype: A junction boundary mismatches the germline segment, possibly from a read error. The V call is TRBV12-3 or TRBV12-4, the J call TRBJ2-5; D might be TRBD1 (6 bases). This CDR3 comprises 14 residues. The DNA of the CDR3 is TGTGCCAGCAGCTCCCCGGGACAACAAGGGACCCAGTACTTC. Translating gives CASSSPGQQGTQYF.

This clonotype was seen repeatedly, ten times or more. The V and J genes are TRBV12-3 or TRBV12-4 and TRBJ2-7; TRBD1 might be the D (5 bases). V lost 7 bases to trimming and J lost 2 bases, with 6 bases between them. This CDR3 spans 11 amino acids. The CDR3 DNA sequence: TGTGCCAGCATGGACACCTACGAGCAGTACTTC. It translates to CASMDTYEQYF.

This clonotype showed up just a few times. The chain joins TRBV12-3 or TRBV12-4 to TRBJ2-7, with TRBD1 identical over 7 bases. The CDR3 length is 15 residues. Germline trimming cut 7 bases from V and 0 bases from J; bases unmatched to any gene: 9. The CDR3 sequence is CASTTDRDSSYEQYF. CDR3 coding DNA: TGTGCCAGCACCACGGACCGGGACAGCTCCTACGAGCAGTACTTC.

This clonotype was seen many times. V and J are TRBV3-1 and TRBJ2-5; no reliable D call. The CDR3 is made up of 16 amino acids. CDR1 is LGHDT, CDR2 YNNKEL, per germline (reference sequence). Trimming took off 0 bases at V and 5 bases at J, with 16 bases between the two ends. The DNA of the CDR3 is TGTGCCAGCAGCCAAGAAGGGATCCGGTCGTGGGAGACCCAGTACTTC. It translates to CASSQEGIRSWETQYF.

This clonotype has at least ten counts. V usage is TRBV7-2 and J usage is TRBJ2-7; tentatively, D is TRBD2 (6 bases). CDR1 and CDR2 from the germline V gene are SGHTA and FQGNSA. This CDR3 region has 13 residues. V dropped 4 bases and J dropped 3 bases, with 10 bases sitting between them. As DNA, the CDR3 is TGTGCCAGCAGCTCCCGGGAGTTCTACGAGCAGTACTTC. It encodes CASSSREFYEQYF.

This clonotype has only one observation. The gene calls are TRBV7-2 and TRBJ2-3, with no clear D. Germline CDR1 reads SGHTA; CDR2 reads FQGNSA. Trimming removed 8 bases from V and 2 bases from J, with 8 bases in between. The CDR3 contains 12 residues. The chain's CDR3 is CASGVTTDTQYF. CDR3 nucleotide sequence: TGTGCCAGCGGCGTTACCACAGATACGCAGTATTTT.

The CDR3 sequence is CASSVTSGYYNEQFF. The CDR3 region has the DNA TGTGCCAGCAGTGTGACTAGCGGTTACTACAATGAGCAGTTCTTC. The V call is TRBV25-1, the J call TRBJ2-1; TRBD2 aligns across 9 bases. V lost 4 bases, J lost 3 bases, and 4 bases stayed unmatched. Germline values: CDR1 MGHDK, CDR2 SYGVNS. The CDR3 totals 15 residues.

The sample holds many counts of this clonotype. V and J are TRBV11-2 and TRBJ2-2; the match to TRBD2 covers 15 bases. This CDR3 has 18 amino acids. Per germline, CDR1 SGHAT and CDR2 FQNNGV. The junction had 8 bases not matched to a gene; V was cut back by 5 bases and J by 4 bases. CDR3 region: CASSRGLAGGRVTGELFF. The CDR3 DNA follows: TGTGCCAGCAGCCGTGGACTAGCGGGGGGGCGAGTCACCGGGGAGCTGTTTTTT.

The chain recombines TRBV29-1 with TRBJ2-2; TRBD2 might be the D (6 bases). The CDR3 loop spans 13 amino acids. The germline V gene has CDR1 SQVTM and CDR2 ANQGSEA. With 3 bases removed from V and 7 bases from J, the gap between germline ends came to 12 bases. This chain's CDR3 is CSVEEGRIGELFF. The CDR3, as DNA: TGCAGCGTTGAGGAGGGAAGGATCGGGGAGCTGTTTTTT.

This clonotype has a count of ten or more. The rearrangement uses TRBV11-2 and TRBJ2-6; no firm D call. The CDR3 runs 16 residues. Trimming removed 6 bases at V and 0 bases at J, with 12 bases between. Germline CDR1 is SGHAT and CDR2 is FQNNGV. CDR3 in DNA: TGTGCCAGCAGGCCGGTACCTAACTCTGGGGCCAACGTCCTGACTTTC. Its protein product is CASRPVPNSGANVLTF. Supplemented by reference TRBV11-2 and TRBJ2-6, the full variable domain reads EAGVAQSPRYKIIEKRQSVAFWCNPISGHATLYWYQQILGQGPKLLIQFQNNGVVDDSQLPKDRFSAERLKGVDSTLKIQPAKLEDSAVYLCASRPVPNSGANVLTFGAGSRLTVL.

This clonotype was detected many times. The chain carries TRBV7-2 and TRBJ2-5; TRBD1 or TRBD2 may be the D gene (6 bases each). Germline CDR1 is SGHTA and CDR2 is FQGNSA. The CDR3 is 15 amino acids. V dropped 4 bases and J dropped 1 base, with 13 bases sitting between them. CDR3 loop: CASSSNGGFQETQYF. Written as DNA, the CDR3 is TGTGCCAGCAGCTCGAACGGGGGCTTCCAAGAGACCCAGTACTTC.

The V gene is TRBV12-3 or TRBV12-4, the J gene TRBJ2-6; TRBD2 is a possible D gene (5 bases). CDR3 length equals 18 residues. The germline V and J ends were trimmed by 0 bases and 0 bases, with 12 bases remaining between them. CDR3 protein: CASSLAPFGISGANVLTF. CDR3 coding DNA: TGTGCCAGCAGTTTAGCGCCATTCGGGATCTCTGGGGCCAACGTCCTGACTTTC.